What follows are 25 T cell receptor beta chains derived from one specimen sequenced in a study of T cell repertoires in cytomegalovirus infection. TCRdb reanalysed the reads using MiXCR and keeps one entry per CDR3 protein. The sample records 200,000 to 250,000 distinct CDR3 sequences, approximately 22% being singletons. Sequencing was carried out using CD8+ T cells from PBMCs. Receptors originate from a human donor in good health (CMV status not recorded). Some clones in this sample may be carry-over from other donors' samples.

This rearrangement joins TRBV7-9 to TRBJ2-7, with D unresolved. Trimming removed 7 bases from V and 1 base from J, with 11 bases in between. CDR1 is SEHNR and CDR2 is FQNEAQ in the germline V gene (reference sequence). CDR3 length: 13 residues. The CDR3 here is CASTPPHSYEQYF. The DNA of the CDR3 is TGTGCCAGCACCCCACCTCATTCCTACGAGCAGTACTTC.

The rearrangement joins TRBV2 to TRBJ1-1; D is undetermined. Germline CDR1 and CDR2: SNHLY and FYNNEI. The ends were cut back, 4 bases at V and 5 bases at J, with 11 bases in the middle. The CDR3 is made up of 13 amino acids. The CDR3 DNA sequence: TGTGCCAGCAGTGTTATAGCCCCGACTGAAGCTTTCTTT. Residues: CASSVIAPTEAFF.

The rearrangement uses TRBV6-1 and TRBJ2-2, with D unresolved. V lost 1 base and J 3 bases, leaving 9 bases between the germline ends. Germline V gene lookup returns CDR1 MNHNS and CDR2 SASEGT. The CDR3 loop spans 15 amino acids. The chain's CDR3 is CASSEDPRYTGELFF. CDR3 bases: TGTGCCAGCAGTGAAGACCCCAGATACACCGGGGAGCTGTTTTTT.

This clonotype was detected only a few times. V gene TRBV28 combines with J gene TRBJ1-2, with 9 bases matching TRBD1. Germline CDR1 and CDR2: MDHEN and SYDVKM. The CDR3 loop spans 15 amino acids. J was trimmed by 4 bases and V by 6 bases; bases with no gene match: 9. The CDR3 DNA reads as TGTGCCAGCAGCCACCGGGACAGGGAAATCTATGGCTACACCTTC. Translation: CASSHRDREIYGYTF.

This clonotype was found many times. CDR3 in DNA: TGTGCCAGCAGCTTAGAAAACGTAAACTACGAGCAGTACTTC. Translation gives CASSLENVNYEQYF. The V call is TRBV7-8, the J call TRBJ2-7; unclear D gene. The CDR3 consists of 14 residues. Per germline, CDR1 SGHVS and CDR2 FQNEAQ. Trimming removed 1 base at V and 3 bases at J, with 10 bases between.

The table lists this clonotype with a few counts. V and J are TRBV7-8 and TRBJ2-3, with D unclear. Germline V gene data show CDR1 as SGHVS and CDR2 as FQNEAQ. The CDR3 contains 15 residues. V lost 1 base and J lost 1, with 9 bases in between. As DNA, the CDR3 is TGTGCCAGCAGCTTAGTGAGGTCGGGCACAGATACGCAGTATTTT. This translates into CASSLVRSGTDTQYF.

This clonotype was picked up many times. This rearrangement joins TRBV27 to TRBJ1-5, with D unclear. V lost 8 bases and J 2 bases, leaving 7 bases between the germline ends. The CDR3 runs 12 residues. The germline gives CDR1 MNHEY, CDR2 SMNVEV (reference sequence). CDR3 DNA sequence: TGTGCCAGCCGGAGGGGCAATCAGCCCCAGCATTTT. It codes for CASRRGNQPQHF.

CDR3 amino acids: CASSLRGSNANEKLFF. In nucleotides, the CDR3 is TGCGCCAGCAGCCTCCGAGGATCCAACGCTAATGAAAAACTGTTTTTT. This chain uses TRBV5-1 with TRBJ1-4, with D unresolved. The germline V gene encodes CDR1 SGHRS and CDR2 YFSETQ. Trimming pared 4 bases from V and 3 bases from J, leaving 16 bases between. The CDR3 sequence is 16 residues long.

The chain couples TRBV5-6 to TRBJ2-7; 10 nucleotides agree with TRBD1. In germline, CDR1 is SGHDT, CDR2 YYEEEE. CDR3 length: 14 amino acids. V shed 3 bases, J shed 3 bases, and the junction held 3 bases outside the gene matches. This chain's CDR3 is CASSWGTGDYEQYF. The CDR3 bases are TGTGCCAGCAGCTGGGGGACAGGGGACTACGAGCAGTACTTC.

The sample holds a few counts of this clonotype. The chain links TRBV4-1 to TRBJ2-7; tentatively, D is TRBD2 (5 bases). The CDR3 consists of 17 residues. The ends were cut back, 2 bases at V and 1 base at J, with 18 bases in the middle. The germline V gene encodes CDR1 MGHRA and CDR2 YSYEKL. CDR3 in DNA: TGCGCCAGCAGCCAATCCCTCTCCCTAGAGGGTTCCTACGAGCAGTACTTC. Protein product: CASSQSLSLEGSYEQYF.

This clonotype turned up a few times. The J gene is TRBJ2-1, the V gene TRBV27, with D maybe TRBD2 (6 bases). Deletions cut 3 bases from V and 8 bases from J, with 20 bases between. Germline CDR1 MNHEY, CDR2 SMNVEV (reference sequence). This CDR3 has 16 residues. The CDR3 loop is CASSFMGGALLDEQFF. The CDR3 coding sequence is TGTGCCAGCAGTTTCATGGGCGGGGCCCTTCTGGATGAGCAGTTCTTC.

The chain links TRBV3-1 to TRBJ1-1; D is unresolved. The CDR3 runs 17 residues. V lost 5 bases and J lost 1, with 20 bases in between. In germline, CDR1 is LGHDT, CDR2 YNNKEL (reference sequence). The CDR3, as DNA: TGTGCCAGCAGCTCGCGACCCTCCGGGGTGACGAACACTGAAGCTTTCTTT. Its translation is CASSSRPSGVTNTEAFF.

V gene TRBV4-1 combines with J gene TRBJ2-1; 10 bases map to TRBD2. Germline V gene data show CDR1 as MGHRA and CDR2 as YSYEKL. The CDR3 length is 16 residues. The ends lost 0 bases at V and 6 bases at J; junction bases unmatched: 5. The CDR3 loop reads CASSQDSSGGVNEQFF. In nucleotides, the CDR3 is TGCGCCAGCAGCCAAGATTCTAGCGGGGGTGTCAATGAGCAGTTCTTC.

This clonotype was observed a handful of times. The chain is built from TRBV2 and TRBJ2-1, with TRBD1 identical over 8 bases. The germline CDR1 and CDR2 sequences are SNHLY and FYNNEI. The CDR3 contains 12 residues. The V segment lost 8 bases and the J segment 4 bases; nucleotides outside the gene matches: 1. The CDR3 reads CASRQGYNEQFF. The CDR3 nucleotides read TGTGCCAGCCGACAGGGGTACAATGAGCAGTTCTTC. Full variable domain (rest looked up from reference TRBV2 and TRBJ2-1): EPEVTQTPSHQVTQMGQEVILRCVPISNHLYFYWYRQILGQKVEFLVSFYNNEISEKSEIFDDQFSVERPDGSNFTLKIRSTKLEDSAMYFCASRQGYNEQFFGPGTRLTVL.

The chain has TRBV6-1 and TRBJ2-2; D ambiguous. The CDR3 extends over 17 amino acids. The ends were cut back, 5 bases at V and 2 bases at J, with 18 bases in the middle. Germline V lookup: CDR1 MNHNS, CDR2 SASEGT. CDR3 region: CASSFISAKLNTGELFF. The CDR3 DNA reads TGTGCCAGCAGTTTTATCTCGGCTAAACTAAACACCGGGGAGCTGTTTTTT.

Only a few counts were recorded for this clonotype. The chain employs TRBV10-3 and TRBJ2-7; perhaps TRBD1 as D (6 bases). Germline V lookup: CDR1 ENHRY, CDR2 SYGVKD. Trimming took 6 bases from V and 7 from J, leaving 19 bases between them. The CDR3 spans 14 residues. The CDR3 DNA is TGTGCCATCAGATCTCAGGACAGCATATATGAGCAGTACTTC. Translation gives CAIRSQDSIYEQYF.

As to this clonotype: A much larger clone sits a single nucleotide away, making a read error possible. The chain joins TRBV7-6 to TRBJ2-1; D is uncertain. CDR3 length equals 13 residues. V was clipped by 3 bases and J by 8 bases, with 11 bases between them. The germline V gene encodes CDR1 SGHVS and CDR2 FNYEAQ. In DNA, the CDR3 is TGTGCCAGCAGCTTTATCGAACGACATGAGCAGTTCTTC. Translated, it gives CASSFIERHEQFF.

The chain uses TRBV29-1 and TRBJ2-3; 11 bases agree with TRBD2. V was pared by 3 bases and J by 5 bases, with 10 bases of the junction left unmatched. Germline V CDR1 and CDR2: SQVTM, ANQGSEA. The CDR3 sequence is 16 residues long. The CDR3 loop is CSVDGLAGGHGDTQYF. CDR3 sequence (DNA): TGCAGCGTTGATGGATTAGCGGGGGGGCATGGAGATACGCAGTATTTT.

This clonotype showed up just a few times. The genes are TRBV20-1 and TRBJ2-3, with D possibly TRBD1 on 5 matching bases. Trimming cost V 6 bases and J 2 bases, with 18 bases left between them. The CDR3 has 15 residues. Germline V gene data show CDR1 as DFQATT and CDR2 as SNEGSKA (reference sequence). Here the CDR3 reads CSATVLQGPTDTQYF. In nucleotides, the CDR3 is TGCAGTGCCACAGTTCTGCAGGGTCCCACAGATACGCAGTATTTT.

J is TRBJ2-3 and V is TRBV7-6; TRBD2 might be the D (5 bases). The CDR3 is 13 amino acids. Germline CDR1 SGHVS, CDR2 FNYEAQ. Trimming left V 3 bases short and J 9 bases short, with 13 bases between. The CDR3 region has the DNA TGTGCCAGCAGCTTTACTAGTTCTGGAACGCAGTATTTT. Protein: CASSFTSSGTQYF.

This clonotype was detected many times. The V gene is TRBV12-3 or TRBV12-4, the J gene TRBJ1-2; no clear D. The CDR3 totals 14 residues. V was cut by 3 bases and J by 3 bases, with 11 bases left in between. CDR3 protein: CASSFKGKDYGYTF. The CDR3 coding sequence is TGTGCCAGCAGTTTTAAGGGAAAGGACTATGGCTACACCTTC.

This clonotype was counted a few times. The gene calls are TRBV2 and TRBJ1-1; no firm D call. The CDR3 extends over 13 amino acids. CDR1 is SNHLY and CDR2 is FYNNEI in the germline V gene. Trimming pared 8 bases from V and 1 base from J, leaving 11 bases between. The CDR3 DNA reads TGTGCCAGCGGAGGAACCACGAACACTGAAGCTTTCTTT. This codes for CASGGTTNTEAFF.

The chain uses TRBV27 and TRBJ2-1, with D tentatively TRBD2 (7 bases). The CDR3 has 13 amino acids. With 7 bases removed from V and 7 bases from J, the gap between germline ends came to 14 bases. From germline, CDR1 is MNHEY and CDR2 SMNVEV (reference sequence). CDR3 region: CASTRGGINEQFF. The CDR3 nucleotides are TGTGCCAGCACAAGGGGGGGTATTAATGAGCAGTTCTTC.

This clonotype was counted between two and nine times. The CDR3 DNA reads TGCAGTGCTATCTCGCTCCAGGGGAACACTGAAGCTTTCTTT. Amino acids: CSAISLQGNTEAFF. The rearrangement joins TRBV20-1 to TRBJ1-1, with D perhaps TRBD1 (5 bases). In germline, CDR1 is DFQATT, CDR2 SNEGSKA (reference sequence). CDR3 length: 14 residues. V lost 4 bases and J 1 base, leaving 13 bases between the germline ends.

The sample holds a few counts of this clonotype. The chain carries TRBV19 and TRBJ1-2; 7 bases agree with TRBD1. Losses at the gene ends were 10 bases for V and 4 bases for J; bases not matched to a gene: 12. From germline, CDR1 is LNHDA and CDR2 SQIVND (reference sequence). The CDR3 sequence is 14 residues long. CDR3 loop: CATTPTRDSYGYTF. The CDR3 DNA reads TGTGCCACCACCCCCACGCGGGACAGCTATGGCTACACCTTC.